The source of this TCR beta chain is a study of blood T cell repertoires in COVID-19. This clone was counted once. Profiled with immunoSEQ multiplex PCR; TCRdb holds only in-frame clones, not every one. The sample consists of fewer than 75,000 clones, almost 80% of them appearing once. This TCR was recovered from a man in his fifties or sixties with acute or convalescent COVID-19. The material sequenced was peripheral blood.

The CDR3 DNA reads as TGTGCCCCCAGGACAGGCCAGGGGACTGAAGCTTTCTTT. It yields the protein CAPRTGQGTEAFF. J is TRBJ1-1 and V is TRBV2; 7 bases match TRBD1. Germline-derived CDR1 and CDR2 are SNHLY and FYNNEI. After removal of 11 bases from V and 5 bases from J, the junction contained 11 bases not matched to a gene. The CDR3 totals 13 residues.